This T cell receptor beta chain was obtained from a study of blood T cell repertoires in COVID-19 (dated by TCRdb to 2019 to 2021). With regard to the full study: Collaborator samples came from the United States, Italy and Spain and covered acute and convalescent phases of COVID-19. Samples came from the ongoing ImmuneRACE study (first 160 participants) plus 1,254 subjects from 6 global collaborators. Where available, HLA class I and class II types were taken from metadata supplied by the sample provider and were not determined by assay-based typing. Nearly every sample came with metadata listing a de-identified subject ID, COVID-19 status, age in years and sex. Deeply sampled blood TCRbeta repertoires from subjects exposed to, actively infected with, or recovered from COVID-19 were included in the dataset. The material from the prospective study consisted of cDNA or gDNA derived from T cells, B-cell-depleted T cells, or PBMCs. The repertoires were made available in a free public database intended to serve as a resource for research on the immune response to SARS-CoV-2.

A remark on this clone: The antigen it binds to is not known. No quality values exist for individual bases; no much larger clone is one base distant. This sample includes further DNA sequences coding for the same CDR3.

Including cysteine and phenylalanine, the CDR3 has 16 amino acids. The CDR3 DNA has 48 bases and is translated from base 1. CDR1 and CDR2 are read off the germline V gene (reference sequence) as MNHEY and SMNVEV. Trimming takes 0 bases from V and 4 bases from J, and the germline ends sit 15 bases apart. Overall results and qualifications from the work: Clinical and demographic metadata were provided uncurated, with the amount varying by source and participant.

Each collaborating institution followed its own protocols to collect whole blood in K2EDTA tubes. For TCRbeta analysis, collaborators shipped samples in one of three forms: frozen whole blood, isolated PBMCs, or DNA extracted from either of those sample types. TCRbeta CDR3 regions were amplified from genomic DNA by means of the immunoSEQ Assay, a bias-controlled multiplex PCR. In the authors' own workflow: The number of nucleated cells in each sample was estimated by amplification of reference gene primers within the assay. Sequence reads were collapsed and filtered to measure the absolute abundance of every unique TCRbeta CDR3 rearrangement. For each sample, productive Simpson clonality was calculated by taking the square root of Simpson's diversity index across productive rearrangements. TCRdb provides this immuneACCESS table in a form limited to in-frame rearrangements. Some clones are lacking; in checked studies, under half of them reflect an unresolved V gene, and why the rest are absent is not known. That table is the source of V, J and clone size, and D and trimming were worked out from the DNA. The sample contains under 450,000 clones, 81% of them found a single time. 0.85% to 1.3% of the sample is in the top ten clones.

The sequence links TRBV27 to TRBJ2-5; possibly the D gene is TRBD1, per 7 matching bases. This TCR was sampled from a human donor with acute or convalescent COVID-19. The donor label of this sample is uncertain. Material: peripheral blood. This receptor has the CDR3 CASSLSTGVGGETQYF. The nucleotide sequence reads TGTGCCAGCAGTTTATCTACAGGGGTGGGGGGAGAGACCCAGTACTTC.